This is a list of T cell receptor beta chains from one sample in a study of regulatory T cells in long-lasting Graves disease. TCRdb processed the multiplex PCR reads anew with MiXCR; each CDR3 protein has one entry. The table records over 200,000 distinct CDR3 sequences, about 16% of them present only once. The source material was peripheral blood mononuclear cells (PBMCs), sampled at new diagnosis, from a patient treated with antithyroid drugs. The receptors shown here come from a female donor with Graves disease. Each CDR3 is given with its conserved first and last residue. D genes are given only for firm matches. Size values are once, few and many counts, or a class for expanded clones, and some rows have none.

j_call	clone_size	cdr3_length	v_call	d_call	cdr3_nt	cdr3_aa
TRBJ2-7	many	15	TRBV28	.	TGTGCCAGCAGGACTCATAGGACCGCTACCTACGAGCAGTACTTC	CASRTHRTATYEQYF
TRBJ2-5	.	16	TRBV12-3/TRBV12-4	TRBD2	TGTGCTAGCAAACTAGCGGGAGGACTCACCAACAATGAGCAGTACTTC	CASKLAGGLTNNEQYF
TRBJ2-5	many	16	TRBV7-2	TRBD2	TGTGCCAGCAGCTTATGGGCTAGCGGGGGGCAAGAGACCCAGTACTTC	CASSLWASGGQETQYF
TRBJ2-3	many	17	TRBV7-8	.	TGTGCCAGCAGCTTAGCACCCACTAGACACATCACAGATACGCAGTATTTT	CASSLAPTRHITDTQYF
TRBJ2-7	many	12	TRBV2	.	TGTGCCAGCCGACTTACGTCCTACGAGCAGTACTTC	CASRLTSYEQYF
TRBJ1-4	.	15	TRBV6-2/TRBV6-3	.	TGTGCCAGCAGTTACTCGTCTGAGGGGAATGAAAAACTGTTTTTT	CASSYSSEGNEKLFF
TRBJ2-1	many	17	TRBV7-2	.	TGTGCCAGCAGCTCGACCCTTAAGGGCAGGCTCTACAATGAGCAGTTCTTC	CASSSTLKGRLYNEQFF
TRBJ1-5	.	13	TRBV5-5	.	TGTGCCAGCAGCTTGGCAGGGGAGCAGCCCCAGCATTTT	CASSLAGEQPQHF
TRBJ2-5	.	13	TRBV10-1	.	TGCGCCAGCAGTGAAAGGTCCCAAGAGACCCAGTACTTC	CASSERSQETQYF
TRBJ2-1	many	13	TRBV7-2	.	TGTGCCAGCAGCTTAGCCGGGAACGATGAGCAGTTCTTC	CASSLAGNDEQFF
TRBJ1-2	many	15	TRBV27	.	TGTGCCAGCAGTTCGGACAGCCGTTCCACCTATGGCTACACCTTC	CASSSDSRSTYGYTF
TRBJ2-3	many	13	TRBV29-1	.	TGCAGCGTTGCGAGGACACCTACAGATACGCAGTATTTT	CSVARTPTDTQYF
TRBJ2-3	medium-sized	12	TRBV12-3/TRBV12-4	.	TGTGCCAGCAGTTTACAAACAGATACGCAGTATTTT	CASSLQTDTQYF
TRBJ2-1	many	13	TRBV27	TRBD2	TGTGCCAGCAGTTTATCGACTAGCGGCGAGCAGTTCTTC	CASSLSTSGEQFF
TRBJ1-4	many	13	TRBV2	.	TGTGCCAGCAGTGAAACAACACTTGAAAAACTGTTTTTT	CASSETTLEKLFF
TRBJ1-2	many	12	TRBV11-3	.	TGTGCCAGCAGCATGGGAGGTTATGGCTACACCTTC	CASSMGGYGYTF
TRBJ2-5	many	13	TRBV5-1	.	TGCGCCAGCAGCTTGTTGGCGGAGCGGACCCAGTACTTC	CASSLLAERTQYF
TRBJ2-1	.	15	TRBV7-9	TRBD2	TGTGCCAGCAGCTTAGGGACTAGCGGGTGGGATGAGCAGTTCTTC	CASSLGTSGWDEQFF
TRBJ2-2	many	15	TRBV4-2	.	TGTGCCAGCAGCCAAGTCAGAGGGATAACCGGGGAGCTGTTTTTT	CASSQVRGITGELFF
TRBJ2-1	many	14	TRBV7-9	TRBD2	TGTGCCAGCAGCCCCCGACTAGCGGGCAATGAGCAGTTCTTC	CASSPRLAGNEQFF
TRBJ2-5	many	12	TRBV12-3/TRBV12-4	.	TGTGCCAGCAGTTTCCGTCAAGAGACCCAGTACTTC	CASSFRQETQYF
TRBJ1-1	many	12	TRBV7-2	.	TGTGCCAGCAGCCTCGATCGTGATGTAGCTTTCTTT	CASSLDRDVAFF
TRBJ1-1	many	12	TRBV20-1	.	TGCAGTGCTATAAATTGGGACACTGAAGCTTTCTTT	CSAINWDTEAFF
TRBJ2-2	many	17	TRBV15	.	TGTGCCACCAGCAGACCCCGTGAGAGGGCGGATACCGGGGAGCTGTTTTTT	CATSRPRERADTGELFF
TRBJ1-2	many	11	TRBV28	.	TGTGCCAGCAGCCCGAAGGGGGGCTACACCTTC	CASSPKGGYTF
TRBJ2-5	many	15	TRBV5-4	.	TGTGCCAGCAGCTTGTCTATGGGCAGCCAAGAGACCCAGTACTTC	CASSLSMGSQETQYF
TRBJ2-5	.	14	TRBV6-5	.	TGTGTCAGCAGTTGGGTGACAGCTGGAGAGACCCAGTACTTC	CVSSWVTAGETQYF
TRBJ2-4	many	14	TRBV20-1	TRBD2	TGCAGTGCTGGACTAGCGGGAGCCAAAAACATTCAGTACTTC	CSAGLAGAKNIQYF
TRBJ1-2	.	14	TRBV2	.	TGTGCCAGCAGTGAACGGGCAGGAAACTATGGCTACACCTTC	CASSERAGNYGYTF
TRBJ1-1	many	13	TRBV4-1	.	TGCGCCAGCAGCCAGGTCCGGGACACTGAAGCTTTCTTT	CASSQVRDTEAFF
TRBJ2-7	many	15	TRBV27	.	TGTGCCAGCAGTTTATGGTTCAGGGGAAGGGACGAGCAGTACTTC	CASSLWFRGRDEQYF
TRBJ1-1	.	14	TRBV2	.	TGTGCCAGCTGGAAGGCAGGGGAGAACACTGAAGCTTTCTTT	CASWKAGENTEAFF
TRBJ2-2	few	17	TRBV4-1	.	TGCGCCAGCAGCCAAGATAGGGGGTACAGGAGCACCGGGGAGCTGTTTTTT	CASSQDRGYRSTGELFF
TRBJ2-1	many	15	TRBV28	.	TGTGCCAGCAGTGATACCCTTAGCCCCTACAATGAGCAGTTCTTC	CASSDTLSPYNEQFF
TRBJ2-5	.	13	TRBV2	TRBD1	TGTGCCAGCTGTGACAGGGCTCAAGAGACCCAGTACTTC	CASCDRAQETQYF
TRBJ2-1	.	16	TRBV24-1	TRBD1	TGTGCCACCAGTGAGGCCGGGACAGGGACTCGGAATGAGCAGTTCTTC	CATSEAGTGTRNEQFF
TRBJ2-5	many	15	TRBV2	TRBD2	TGTGCCAGCAGATTAGCGGGAGTAAATCAAGAGACCCAGTACTTC	CASRLAGVNQETQYF
TRBJ2-3	many	15	TRBV28	.	TGTGCCAGCAGTTTACCGGGACACCCCACAGATACGCAGTATTTT	CASSLPGHPTDTQYF
TRBJ2-5	many	14	TRBV5-1	TRBD2	TGCGCCAGCAGCTTGACTAGCGGGATGGAGACCCAGTACTTC	CASSLTSGMETQYF
TRBJ2-2	many	17	TRBV28	TRBD1	TGTGCCAGCAGTTTGGGGGGGACAGGGAGGAGCACCGGGGAGCTGTTTTTT	CASSLGGTGRSTGELFF
TRBJ2-7	many	14	TRBV5-8	.	TGTGCCAGCAACAAAAGAGACAGCTCCTACGAGCAGTACTTC	CASNKRDSSYEQYF